This TCR beta chain was sequenced for a study of T-cell reconstitution after alpha-beta-depleted transplantation in children. Points from the study as a whole: Several hundred expanded graft clones reportedly gave rise to the alpha-beta T cells present about two months after transplant.

The TCRbeta library was prepared with unique molecular identifiers. TCRdb used MiXCR to reprocess the PCR reads, holding one entry per CDR3 protein. The table includes roughly 420,000 distinct CDR3 sequences, around 16% detected once. The CDR3 is 13 residues long. The V and J ends lost 3 bases and 2 bases respectively, with 11 bases between them. Germline V CDR1 and CDR2: DFQATT, SNEGSKA (reference sequence). About this clonotype: Its antigen is still unknown.

This chain joins TRBV20-1 and TRBJ2-7; TRBD1 or TRBD2 may be the D gene (5 bases each). This clonotype originated in a boy in the first two years of life who had a stem cell transplant for Wiskott-Aldrich syndrome, so the T cells may come from the graft donor. The material sequenced was PBMCs, mostly from graft donor cells, taken 360 days after TCRalphabeta/CD19-depleted stem cell transplant. The CDR3, as DNA: TGCAGTGCTAGCCGGGACGGTCCCTACGAGCAGTACTTC. Its protein product is CSASRDGPYEQYF.